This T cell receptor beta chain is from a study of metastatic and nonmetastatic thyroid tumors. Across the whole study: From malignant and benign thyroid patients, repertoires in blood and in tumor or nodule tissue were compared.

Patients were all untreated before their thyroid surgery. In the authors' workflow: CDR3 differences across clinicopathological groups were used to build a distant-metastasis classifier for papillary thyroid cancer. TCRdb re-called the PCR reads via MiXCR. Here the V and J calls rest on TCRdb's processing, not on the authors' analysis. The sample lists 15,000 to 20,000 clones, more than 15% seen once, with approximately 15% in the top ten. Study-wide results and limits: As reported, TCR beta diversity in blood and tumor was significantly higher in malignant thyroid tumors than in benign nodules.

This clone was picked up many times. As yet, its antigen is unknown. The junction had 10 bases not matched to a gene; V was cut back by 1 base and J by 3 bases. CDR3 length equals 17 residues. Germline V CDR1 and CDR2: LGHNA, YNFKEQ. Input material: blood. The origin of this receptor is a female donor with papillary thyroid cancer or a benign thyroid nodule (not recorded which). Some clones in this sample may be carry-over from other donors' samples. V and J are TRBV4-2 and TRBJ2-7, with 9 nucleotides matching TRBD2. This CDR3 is CASSQVPYAGGLYEQYF. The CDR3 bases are TGTGCCAGCAGCCAAGTTCCCTATGCGGGAGGGCTCTACGAGCAGTACTTC.